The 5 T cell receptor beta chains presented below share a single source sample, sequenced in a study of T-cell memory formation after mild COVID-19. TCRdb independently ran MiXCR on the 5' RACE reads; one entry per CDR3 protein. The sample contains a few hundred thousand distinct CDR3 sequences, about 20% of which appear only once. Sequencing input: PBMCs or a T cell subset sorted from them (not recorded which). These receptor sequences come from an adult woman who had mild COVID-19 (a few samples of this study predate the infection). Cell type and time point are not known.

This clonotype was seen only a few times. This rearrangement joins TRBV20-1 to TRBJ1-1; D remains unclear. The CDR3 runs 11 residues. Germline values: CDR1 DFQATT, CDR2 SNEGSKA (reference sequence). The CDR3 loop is CSLQRNTEAFF. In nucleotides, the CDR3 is TGCAGCTTACAGCGGAACACTGAAGCTTTCTTT.

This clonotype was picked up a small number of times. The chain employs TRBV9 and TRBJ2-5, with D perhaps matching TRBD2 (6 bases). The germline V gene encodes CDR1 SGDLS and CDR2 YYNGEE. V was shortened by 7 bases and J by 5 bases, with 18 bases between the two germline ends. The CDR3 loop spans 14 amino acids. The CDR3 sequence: CASSHSGSLETQYF. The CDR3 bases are TGTGCCAGCTCTCACTCCGGGAGTCTGGAGACCCAGTACTTC.

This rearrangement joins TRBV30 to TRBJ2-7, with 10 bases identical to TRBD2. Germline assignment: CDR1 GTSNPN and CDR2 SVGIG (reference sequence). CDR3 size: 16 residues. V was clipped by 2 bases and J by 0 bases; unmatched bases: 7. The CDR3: CAWSSPTSGFSYEQYF. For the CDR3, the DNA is TGTGCCTGGAGTAGTCCGACTAGCGGGTTCTCCTACGAGCAGTACTTC.

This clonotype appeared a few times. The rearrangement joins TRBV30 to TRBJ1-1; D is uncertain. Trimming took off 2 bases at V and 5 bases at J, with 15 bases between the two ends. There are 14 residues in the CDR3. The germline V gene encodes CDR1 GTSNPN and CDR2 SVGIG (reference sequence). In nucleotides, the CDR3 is TGTGCCTGGAGTATCGGGCAGCGTAGGACTGAAGCTTTCTTT. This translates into CAWSIGQRRTEAFF.

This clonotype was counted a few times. CDR3 loop: CASSRTSGRFYF. The CDR3 nucleotides are TGTGCCAGCAGTCGGACTAGCGGGAGGTTCTACTTC. The chain uses TRBV12-3 or TRBV12-4 and TRBJ2-7; TRBD2 matches at 14 bases. The CDR3 extends over 12 amino acids. The V segment lost 5 bases and the J segment 13 bases; nucleotides outside the gene matches: 4.